The 18 T cell receptor beta chains given below trace back to one sample, sequenced in a study of CD8 T cells in ankylosing spondylitis. TCRdb analysed the 5' RACE reads with MiXCR anew, one entry per CDR3 protein. The table records some 40,000 distinct CDR3 sequences, 3% of them present only once. The specimen was blood, either unsorted or a sorted T cell fraction (not recorded which). The receptors here all came from a male donor with ankylosing spondylitis or in good health (not recorded which).

This clonotype was recorded many times. The chain links TRBV9 to TRBJ2-1; D not certain. V was clipped by 0 bases and J by 3 bases, with 7 bases between them. CDR1 is SGDLS and CDR2 is YYNGEE in the germline V gene. The CDR3 contains 14 residues. CDR3: CASSVGIDYNEQFF. The CDR3 DNA reads as TGTGCCAGCAGCGTAGGGATTGACTACAATGAGCAGTTCTTC.

This clonotype was observed many times. The chain is built from TRBV9 and TRBJ1-4; TRBD1 aligns across 7 bases. Germline trimming cut 3 bases from V and 5 bases from J; bases unmatched to any gene: 10. The CDR3 length is 16 residues. Germline CDR1 SGDLS, CDR2 YYNGEE. The CDR3 sequence is CASSGATGMTNEKLFF. DNA for the CDR3: TGTGCCAGCAGCGGAGCGACAGGGATGACAAATGAAAAACTGTTTTTT.

This clonotype was counted many times. The CDR3 DNA reads as TGTGCCAGCAGCGTAGTTCCCGGGGAACCTGGAAACACCATATATTTT. It yields the protein CASSVVPGEPGNTIYF. The chain combines TRBV9 with TRBJ1-3; D uncertain. The CDR3 runs 16 residues. The ends were cut back, 0 bases at V and 2 bases at J, with 12 bases in the middle. Germline CDR1 SGDLS, CDR2 YYNGEE. Full variable domain (remainder filled in from reference TRBV9 and TRBJ1-3): DSGVTQTPKHLITATGQRVTLRCSPRSGDLSVYWYQQSLDQGLQFLIQYYNGEERAKGNILERFSAQQFPDLHSELNLSSLELGDSALYFCASSVVPGEPGNTIYFGEGSWLTVV.

This clonotype was seen ten or more times. The V call is TRBV9, the J call TRBJ2-5; 7 nucleotides line up with TRBD1. The CDR3 is 15 amino acids. The germline V gene encodes CDR1 SGDLS and CDR2 YYNGEE. The ends lost 3 bases at V and 3 bases at J; junction bases unmatched: 8. The CDR3 DNA sequence: TGTGCCAGCAGCGCCAGGGACAGTGGAAAAGAGACCCAGTACTTC. As protein: CASSARDSGKETQYF.

The genes are TRBV9 and TRBJ1-3; no clear D gene. The CDR3 is 15 amino acids. V shed 4 bases and J shed 0 bases, with 11 bases lying between them. The germline V gene has CDR1 SGDLS and CDR2 YYNGEE. The CDR3 coding sequence is TGTGCCAGCAGCATGCACTCGAGCTCTGGAAACACCATATATTTT. Its protein is CASSMHSSSGNTIYF.

Ten or more counts support this clonotype. V usage is TRBV9 and J usage is TRBJ2-3; 10 nucleotides line up with TRBD2. V shed 4 bases and J 5 bases; nucleotides not matched to a gene: 10. Germline CDR1 and CDR2: SGDLS and YYNGEE. This CDR3 region has 16 residues. DNA of the CDR3: TGTGCCAGCAGCCCTGGACTAGCGGCGCCAGAAGATACGCAGTATTTT. Its protein product is CASSPGLAAPEDTQYF.

This clonotype was detected many times. The J gene is TRBJ2-1, the V gene TRBV9, with D tentatively TRBD1 or TRBD2 (6 bases each). The CDR3 runs 15 residues. Per germline, CDR1 SGDLS and CDR2 YYNGEE. The V end lost 3 bases, the J end lost 7 bases, and 17 bases lay between the germline ends. CDR3 region: CASSEGTLGRNEQFF. The CDR3, as DNA: TGTGCCAGCAGCGAAGGGACACTGGGGAGGAATGAGCAGTTCTTC.

Remarks on this clonotype: A much larger clone is a single base away; this may be a read error. The V and J genes are TRBV9 and TRBJ2-2, with TRBD1 matching over 8 bases. This CDR3 spans 14 amino acids. CDR1 is SGDLS and CDR2 is YYNGEE in the germline V gene. The CDR3 DNA follows: TGTGCCAGCAGCGCCAGGGGGCCGGGCGGGGAGCTGTCTTTT. Its protein product is CASSARGPGGELSF.

This clonotype has at least ten counts. V usage is TRBV9 and J usage is TRBJ2-2; unclear D gene. The CDR3 has 15 residues. Trimming left V 2 bases short and J 6 bases short, with 14 bases between. Germline V gene lookup returns CDR1 SGDLS and CDR2 YYNGEE. The CDR3 loop is CASSVETAYAGELFF. For the CDR3, the DNA is TGTGCCAGCAGCGTCGAGACTGCGTACGCCGGGGAGCTGTTTTTT.

This clonotype showed up many times. This chain links TRBV9 with TRBJ2-6; tentative D call: TRBD2 (5 bases). CDR1 and CDR2 (germline): SGDLS, YYNGEE. V was trimmed by 4 bases and J by 3 bases, leaving 11 bases between them. The CDR3 length is 15 residues. CDR3: CASSPPGFGANVLTF. DNA of the CDR3: TGTGCCAGCAGCCCCCCGGGGTTTGGGGCCAACGTCCTGACTTTC.

In this sample, this clonotype turned up many times. This chain uses TRBV9 with TRBJ2-5, with TRBD2 matching 14 bases. The germline gives CDR1 SGDLS, CDR2 YYNGEE. V lost 4 bases and J lost 5; bases outside the gene matches: 4. The CDR3 spans 15 residues. CDR3 protein: CASSIGTSGGETQYF. The CDR3 nucleotides are TGTGCCAGCAGCATAGGGACTAGCGGGGGCGAGACCCAGTACTTC.

This clonotype was counted many times. The V call is TRBV9, the J call TRBJ1-2; TRBD1 aligns across 8 bases. V dropped 4 bases and J dropped 5; count of bases not matched to a gene: 4. The CDR3 covers 13 residues. The germline CDR1 and CDR2 sequences are SGDLS and YYNGEE. The CDR3 reads CASSLTGEYGYTF. The DNA for the CDR3 is TGTGCCAGCAGCTTGACAGGGGAATATGGCTACACCTTC.

This clonotype was detected many times. The chain couples TRBV9 to TRBJ2-1; the match to TRBD1 covers 9 bases. The CDR3 has 16 amino acids. The V and J ends lost 5 bases and 0 bases, in that order; junction bases with no gene match: 6. Germline V CDR1 and CDR2: SGDLS, YYNGEE. The CDR3 loop reads CASRPTGGGSYNEQFF. The CDR3 DNA reads TGTGCCAGCAGGCCTACAGGGGGCGGCTCCTACAATGAGCAGTTCTTC.

At least ten counts were recorded for this clonotype. The CDR3 DNA sequence: TGTGCCAGCAGCCTTCTGGGGGAAGCGGAAGATAAGTACCAAGAGACCCAGTACTTC. Its translation is CASSLLGEAEDKYQETQYF. V usage is TRBV14 and J usage is TRBJ2-5, with D perhaps TRBD1 or TRBD2 (5 bases each). Germline loops: CDR1 SGHDN, CDR2 FVKESK. V lost 4 bases and J lost 0, with 24 bases in between. This CDR3 contains 19 residues.

This clonotype occurred many times. CDR3 bases: TGTGCCAGCAGCGTCTTGGGACTGGGGAATGAGCAGTTCTTC. Encoded protein: CASSVLGLGNEQFF. This chain links TRBV9 with TRBJ2-1, with D perhaps TRBD2 (6 bases). Trimming took 2 bases from V and 7 from J, leaving 13 bases between them. CDR3 length: 14 amino acids. Germline V CDR1 and CDR2: SGDLS, YYNGEE.

This clonotype was seen at least ten times. This rearrangement joins TRBV9 to TRBJ2-1; TRBD2 aligns across 12 bases. The CDR3 length is 15 residues. Germline trimming cut 5 bases from V and 4 bases from J; bases unmatched to any gene: 4. The germline CDR1 and CDR2 sequences are SGDLS and YYNGEE. The CDR3 is CASSSSGRGYNEQFF. DNA for the CDR3: TGTGCCAGCAGTTCTAGCGGGAGGGGTTACAATGAGCAGTTCTTC.

This clonotype was observed many times. The chain is built from TRBV9 and TRBJ1-1; 9 nucleotides match TRBD1. Per the germline V gene, CDR1 is SGDLS and CDR2 is YYNGEE. The CDR3 sequence is 13 residues long. The ends lost 3 bases at V and 10 bases at J; junction bases unmatched: 7. The DNA of the CDR3 is TGTGCCAGCAGCGACCGGGACAGGGACGTAGCTTTCTTT. Its translation is CASSDRDRDVAFF.

This clonotype was observed at least ten times. This chain connects TRBV9 to TRBJ2-3; a possible D gene is TRBD2 (5 bases). V lost 0 bases to trimming and J lost 4 bases, with 9 bases between them. Germline V gene data show CDR1 as SGDLS and CDR2 as YYNGEE. There are 14 residues in the CDR3. CDR3 in DNA: TGTGCCAGCAGCGTAGAGGTGGGAGCAGATACGCAGTATTTT. The encoded protein is CASSVEVGADTQYF.